One T cell receptor (beta chain) is described in this entry. Assay used: immunoSEQ multiplex PCR; TCRdb lists only in-frame clones, some missing. The sample comprises 300,000 to 400,000 clones, around 87% of which are singletons, and about 2.1% rests with the top ten. One Seattle source followed patients from active infection through their disease course. CDR3 length equals 14 residues. Germline-derived CDR1 and CDR2 are SGHTA and FQGTGA. Trimming removed 4 bases at V and 2 bases at J, with 11 bases between. This specimen belongs to a study of blood T cell repertoires in COVID-19. For the study at large: In each case, the material was cDNA or gDNA derived from T cells, B-cell-depleted T cells, or PBMCs.

This clonotype was obtained from a woman aged 55 to 70 with COVID-19, enrolled during active disease. Material: peripheral blood. The chain recombines TRBV7-3 with TRBJ1-2, with D perhaps TRBD1 (6 bases). This CDR3 is CASSSTQGNYGYTF. The CDR3 region has the DNA TGTGCCAGCAGCTCAACGCAGGGGAACTATGGCTACACCTTC.